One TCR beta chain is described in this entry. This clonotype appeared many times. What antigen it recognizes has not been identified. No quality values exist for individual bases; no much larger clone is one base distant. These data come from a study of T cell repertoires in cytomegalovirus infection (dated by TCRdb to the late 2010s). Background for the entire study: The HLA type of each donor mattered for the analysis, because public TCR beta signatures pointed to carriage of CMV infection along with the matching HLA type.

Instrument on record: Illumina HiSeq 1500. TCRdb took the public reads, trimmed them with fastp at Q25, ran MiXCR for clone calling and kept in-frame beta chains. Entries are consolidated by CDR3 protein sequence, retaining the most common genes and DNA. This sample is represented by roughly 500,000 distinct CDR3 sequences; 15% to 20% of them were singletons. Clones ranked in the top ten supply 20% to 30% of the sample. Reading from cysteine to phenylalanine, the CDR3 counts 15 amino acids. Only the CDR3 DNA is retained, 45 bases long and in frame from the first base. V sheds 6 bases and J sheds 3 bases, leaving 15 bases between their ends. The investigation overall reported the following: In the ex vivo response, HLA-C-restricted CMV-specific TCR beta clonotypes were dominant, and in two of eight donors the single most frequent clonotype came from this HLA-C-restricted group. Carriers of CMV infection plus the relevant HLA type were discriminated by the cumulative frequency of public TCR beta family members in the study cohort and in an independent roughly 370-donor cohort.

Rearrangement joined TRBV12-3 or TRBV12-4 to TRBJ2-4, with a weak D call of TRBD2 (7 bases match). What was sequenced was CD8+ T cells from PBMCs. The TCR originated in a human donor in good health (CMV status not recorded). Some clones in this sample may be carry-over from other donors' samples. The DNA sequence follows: TGTGCCAGCAGGGGGGGGGCAGCGTTCAAAAACATTCAGTACTTC. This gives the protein CASRGGAAFKNIQYF.